The 10 T cell receptor beta chains below were found in one sample sequenced in a study of T cell responses to AZD1222 COVID-19 vaccine. Sequencing was performed with immunoSEQ multiplex PCR; in TCRdb, only in-frame clones are kept and a portion is missing. Altogether some 190,000 clones are present, around 91% being singletons, with the ten largest covering about 6.9%. The sequences come from peripheral blood, collected on day 0 of AZD1222 vaccination. These receptors originate from an adult in good health.

This chain joins TRBV28 and TRBJ1-2; unclear D gene. Trimming shortened V by 1 base and J by 0 bases, and 9 bases separated the two germline ends. The CDR3 length is 15 residues. Germline lookup yields CDR1 MDHEN and CDR2 SYDVKM. CDR3 nucleotides: TGTGCCAGCAGTTTATTTCTGGAGTCTAACTATGGCTACACCTTC. Protein product: CASSLFLESNYGYTF.

This chain uses TRBV27 with TRBJ1-2; a possible D gene is TRBD1 (5 bases). V lost 5 bases, J lost 1 base, and 14 bases lay in between. CDR1 and CDR2 from the germline V gene are MNHEY and SMNVEV (reference sequence). This CDR3 is built from 15 residues. The CDR3 loop reads CASSPRGDLNYGYTF. The CDR3 DNA is TGTGCCAGCAGTCCCCGGGGGGACCTTAACTATGGCTACACCTTC.

The chain's CDR3 is CATSRQVDSPLHF. CDR3 nucleotides: TGTGCCACCAGCAGACAGGTAGATTCACCCCTCCACTTT. The rearrangement uses TRBV15 and TRBJ1-6; no definite D call. V was shortened by 2 bases and J by 8 bases, with 7 bases between the two germline ends. The CDR3 sequence is 13 residues long. CDR1 LNHNV and CDR2 YYDKDF come from the germline V gene (reference sequence).

The rearrangement links TRBV6-6 to TRBJ2-3; 9 bases align to TRBD2. The CDR3 runs 15 residues. The ends lost 7 bases at V and 0 bases at J; junction bases unmatched: 5. Germline-derived CDR1 and CDR2 are MNHNY and SVGAGI (reference sequence). The CDR3 DNA reads TGTGCCAGCAATCCGCTAGCGGGGAGCACAGATACGCAGTATTTT. This sequence encodes CASNPLAGSTDTQYF.

The chain joins TRBV12-3 or TRBV12-4 to TRBJ1-1, with D unresolved. The V gene lost 3 bases and the J gene lost 3 bases, with 8 bases spanning the gap. This CDR3 has 13 residues. The CDR3 loop is CASSLVQYTEAFF. The CDR3 bases are TGTGCCAGCAGTTTGGTCCAGTACACTGAAGCTTTCTTT.

V and J are TRBV7-3 and TRBJ2-3; tentatively, D is TRBD2 (7 bases). Germline CDR1 SGHTA, CDR2 FQGTGA. V was cut by 10 bases and J by 3 bases, with 20 bases left in between. The CDR3 is 15 residues long. CDR3 DNA: TGTGCCATCGAAATAGGGGGGGTAAGTACAGATACGCAGTATTTT. Translating gives CAIEIGGVSTDTQYF.

The chain recombines TRBV5-6 with TRBJ2-6; D gene unclear. Germline assignment: CDR1 SGHDT and CDR2 YYEEEE. The V end lost 2 bases, the J end lost 0 bases, and 15 bases lay between the germline ends. The CDR3 contains 18 residues. The CDR3 is CASSFEYRAYSGANVLTF. DNA for the CDR3: TGTGCCAGCAGCTTCGAATATCGGGCCTACTCTGGGGCCAACGTCCTGACTTTC.

This chain joins TRBV2 and TRBJ2-2, with D unclear. Germline V gene data show CDR1 as SNHLY and CDR2 as FYNNEI. The CDR3 is 18 amino acids. Trimming removed 7 bases at V and 1 base at J, with 22 bases between. The chain's CDR3 is CASIRLQSGKMNTGELFF. In nucleotides, the CDR3 is TGTGCCAGCATTAGATTGCAATCCGGCAAAATGAACACCGGGGAGCTGTTTTTT.

The chain uses TRBV4-1 and TRBJ2-7; D might be TRBD2 (6 bases). CDR1 MGHRA and CDR2 YSYEKL come from the germline V gene. V dropped 1 base and J dropped 3 bases, with 13 bases sitting between them. CDR3 length equals 15 residues. DNA for the CDR3: TGCGCCAGCAGCCAAGCAGGGAGGAGGGACTACGAGCAGTACTTC. Protein sequence: CASSQAGRRDYEQYF.

The chain has TRBV12-5 and TRBJ2-3; D gene ambiguous. Trimming pared 7 bases from V and 5 bases from J, leaving 10 bases between. CDR3 length: 12 residues. CDR1 is LGHNT, CDR2 FRNRAP, per germline. DNA for the CDR3: TGTGCTAGTGCCTTAACCCTAGATACGCAGTATTTT. Its protein product is CASALTLDTQYF. The full variable domain, rest sourced from reference TRBV12-5 and TRBJ2-3, is DARVTQTPRHKVTEMGQEVTMRCQPILGHNTVFWYRQTMMQGLELLAYFRNRAPLDDSGMPKDRFSAEMPDATLATLKIQPSEPRDSAVYFCASALTLDTQYFGPGTRLTVL.